This T cell receptor beta chain was sequenced during a study of cytomegalovirus exposure and HLA in healthy donors. Study-level results: Presence/absence analyses assumed roughly uniform sequencing depth across donors, which may not hold. As a later analysis revealed, the rate of TCR association differed by HLA locus, with DRB1 most and HLA-C fewest.

This CDR3 contains 13 residues. Trimming cost V 7 bases and J 3 bases, with 10 bases left between them. Germline V gene lookup returns CDR1 MNHNS and CDR2 SASEGT. A note on this clone: The antigen remains undetermined.

This PCR relied on a set of 60 Vbeta primers and 13 Jbeta primers. Sequencing was performed with immunoSEQ multiplex PCR; in TCRdb, only in-frame clones are kept and a portion is missing. The table lists some 110,000 clones, about 73% of them singletons. The source of this sequence is a woman in her fifties or sixties in good health and CMV-seropositive. The chain carries TRBV6-1 and TRBJ1-5; a weak D match, TRBD1 (5 bases). What was sequenced was PBMCs. CDR3 DNA sequence: TGTGCCAGCACCCAGGGCTACAATCAGCCCCAGCATTTT. Protein: CASTQGYNQPQHF.